What follows are 18 T cell receptor beta chains derived from one specimen sequenced in a study of human T cells and chemical hapten exposure (dated by TCRdb to the early 2020s). According to the study, the label for this sample's time point signals: pre-sensitization, week 0. What the treatment or condition label conveys for this sample: therapeutic diphenylcyclopropenone sensitization with weekly scalp DPC. Library creation used RACE. Instrument used: NextSeq 500. The raw public data were reprocessed by TCRdb itself: fastp quality trimming at Q25, MiXCR clonotype calling, in-frame beta chains only. Rows merge per CDR3 protein into single entries with the most common DNA and genes. The sample includes 80,000 to 95,000 distinct CDR3 sequences, with around 9.6% observed a single time. Clones ranked in the top ten supply around 3.9% of the sample. The material was whole blood, obtained in connection with sensitization to the hapten diphenylcyclopropenone (DPC). The source is a woman in her 40s with alopecia areata. Some clones in this sample may be carry-over from other donors' samples.

This clonotype was found many times. The chain carries TRBV6-2 or TRBV6-3 and TRBJ2-3; D not certain. V was cut by 6 bases and J by 3 bases, with 31 bases left in between. CDR3 length: 20 residues. Germline V gene data show CDR1 as MNHEY and CDR2 as SVGEGT. DNA for the CDR3: TGTGCCAGCAGCCTCTCCCTGGGGATCGGTCCTAGACTTTCAACAGATACGCAGTATTTT. Encoded protein: CASSLSLGIGPRLSTDTQYF.

Concerning this clonotype itself: The conserved closing phenylalanine or tryptophan is absent in this CDR3, likely reflecting a read error. The limits of the CDR3 on the DNA are not certain, so only TCRdb's listed CDR3 is given. V and J are TRBV7-6 and TRBJ2-1. Germline CDR1 reads SGHVS; CDR2 reads FNYEAQ. The CDR3 numbers 11 amino acids, ends counted. The CDR3 loop reads CASSLVGTLFL.

This clonotype was detected ten times or more. The J gene is TRBJ2-5, the V gene TRBV7-2; D not certain. Trimming pared 2 bases from V and 1 base from J, leaving 8 bases between. This CDR3 is built from 14 residues. CDR1 and CDR2 from the germline V gene are SGHTA and FQGNSA. Written as DNA, the CDR3 is TGTGCCAGCAGCTTATCGCCAGCCCAAGAGACCCAGTACTTC. Its translation is CASSLSPAQETQYF. The whole variable domain, remainder taken from reference TRBV7-2 and TRBJ2-5, is GAGVSQSPSNKVTEKGKDVELRCDPISGHTALYWYRQSLGQGLEFLIYFQGNSAPDKSGLPSDRFSAERTGGSVSTLTIQRTQQEDSAVYLCASSLSPAQETQYFGPGTRLLVL.

The CDR3 nucleotides are TGTGCCAGCAGCCAGGACCTTGGGTACAATGAGCAGTTCTTC. It encodes CASSQDLGYNEQFF. V and J are TRBV11-1 and TRBJ2-1; no firm D call. Trimming left V 5 bases short and J 4 bases short, with 12 bases between. This CDR3 is 14 amino acids long. Germline V lookup: CDR1 SGHAT, CDR2 FQDESV (reference sequence).

This clonotype was seen at least ten times. The chain has TRBV7-8 and TRBJ2-1; TRBD2 is a possible D gene (6 bases). Deletions cut 3 bases from V and 2 bases from J, with 11 bases between. CDR3 length: 15 amino acids. Germline CDR1 and CDR2: SGHVS and FQNEAQ. CDR3 DNA: TGTGCCAGCAGCTTCGGGTGGGGGGCCTACAATGAGCAGTTCTTC. Residues: CASSFGWGAYNEQFF. Complete variable domain (other parts from reference TRBV7-8 and TRBJ2-1): GAGVSQSPRYKVAKRGQDVALRCDPISGHVSLFWYQQALGQGPEFLTYFQNEAQLDKSGLPSDRFFAERPEGSVSTLKIQRTQQEDSAVYLCASSFGWGAYNEQFFGPGTRLTVL.

The chain has TRBV28 and TRBJ2-2; D gene unclear. CDR1 and CDR2 from the germline V gene are MDHEN and SYDVKM. The CDR3 is 14 residues long. Trimming cost V 6 bases and J 7 bases, with 15 bases left between them. The CDR3 DNA is TGTGCCAGCAGCCCCACTGCCCTCAGCGGGGAGCTGTTTTTT. Protein product: CASSPTALSGELFF.

This clonotype was counted between two and nine times. The chain employs TRBV5-1 and TRBJ2-1; D may be TRBD1 (6 bases). Trimming removed 3 bases from V and 4 bases from J, with 11 bases in between. The germline CDR1 and CDR2 sequences are SGHRS and YFSETQ. CDR3 length equals 14 residues. The CDR3 sequence is CASSSSTGYNEQFF. The CDR3 region has the DNA TGCGCCAGCAGCTCATCGACAGGTTACAATGAGCAGTTCTTC.

The table lists this clonotype with a few counts. The gene calls are TRBV15 and TRBJ1-2, with TRBD1 identical over 8 bases. This CDR3 has 15 residues. CDR1 is LNHNV, CDR2 YYDKDF, per germline (reference sequence). Losses at the gene ends were 1 base for V and 5 bases for J; bases not matched to a gene: 6. CDR3 sequence reads: CATSRGMTGAYGYTF. The CDR3 DNA follows: TGTGCCACCAGCAGAGGTATGACAGGGGCGTATGGCTACACCTTC.

The chain couples TRBV19 to TRBJ2-7, with D unclear. Deletions cut 3 bases from V and 6 bases from J, with 18 bases between. Germline V gene lookup returns CDR1 LNHDA and CDR2 SQIVND (reference sequence). The CDR3 runs to 15 residues. The CDR3 spells CASSMERASGSEQYF. The CDR3 DNA is TGTGCCAGTAGTATGGAAAGGGCCTCTGGAAGCGAGCAGTACTTC.

This clonotype was observed a few times. The chain recombines TRBV6-5 with TRBJ1-1, with D perhaps TRBD1 (6 bases). The CDR3 totals 15 residues. Germline CDR1 and CDR2: MNHEY and SVGAGI. V was pared by 2 bases and J by 8 bases, with 18 bases between. This CDR3 reads CASSYGWSGVEEAFF. CDR3 in DNA: TGTGCCAGCAGTTACGGTTGGTCAGGGGTGGAAGAAGCTTTCTTT.

This chain links TRBV7-2 with TRBJ1-6; a possible D gene is TRBD1 (5 bases). Between the trimmed V and J ends, which lost 1 base and 9 bases, there was a span of 13 bases. Germline assignment: CDR1 SGHTA and CDR2 FQGNSA. The CDR3 spans 15 residues. The DNA of the CDR3 is TGTGCCAGCAGCTTAGTTAGGCAGGGCGGTTCACCCCTCCACTTT. Protein: CASSLVRQGGSPLHF.

This clonotype was counted many times. The chain has TRBV19 and TRBJ1-1; D may be TRBD1 (5 bases). The CDR3 consists of 13 residues. From germline, CDR1 is LNHDA and CDR2 SQIVND (reference sequence). The V end was cut by 9 bases, the J end by 1 base, with 12 bases between. CDR3 loop: CASCWGGNTEAFF. CDR3 nucleotides: TGTGCCAGCTGTTGGGGCGGGAACACTGAAGCTTTCTTT. The variable domain in full, completed from reference TRBV19 and TRBJ1-1, reads DGGITQSPKYLFRKEGQNVTLSCEQNLNHDAMYWYRQDPGQGLRLIYYSQIVNDFQKGDIAEGYSVSREKKESFPLTVTSAQKNPTAFYLCASCWGGNTEAFFGQGTRLTVV.

In DNA form, the CDR3 reads TGTGCCAGCTCACCAGAGGACACCGGGAACACCATATATTTT. Protein sequence: CASSPEDTGNTIYF. The V and J genes are TRBV18 and TRBJ1-3, with a tentative D call TRBD1 (5 bases). The CDR3 is 14 residues long. Germline V gives CDR1 KGHSH, CDR2 LQKENI. The V end was cut by 2 bases, the J end by 7 bases, with 12 bases between.

This clonotype was picked up many times. This chain links TRBV7-9 with TRBJ2-3, with D perhaps TRBD1 (5 bases). The CDR3 consists of 14 residues. The V and J ends lost 5 bases and 2 bases respectively, with 11 bases between them. CDR1 SEHNR and CDR2 FQNEAQ come from the germline V gene (reference sequence). The CDR3 reads CASSPSRATDTQYF. The CDR3 DNA reads TGTGCCAGCAGCCCATCCAGGGCCACAGATACGCAGTATTTT.

V and J are TRBV4-3 and TRBJ1-6; 8 bases line up with TRBD1. Germline values: CDR1 LGHNA, CDR2 YSLEER. Unmatched junction bases numbered 10, after V lost 4 bases and J lost 8 bases. CDR3 length: 16 amino acids. The CDR3 DNA follows: TGCGCCAGCAGCCGCTTCCTCGGGACAGGAGATTCACCCCTCCACTTT. Protein sequence: CASSRFLGTGDSPLHF.

There are many counts of this clonotype. J is TRBJ1-5 and V is TRBV3-1; weak D call: TRBD1 (6 bases). Germline V lookup: CDR1 LGHDT, CDR2 YNNKEL (reference sequence). Trimming took off 2 bases at V and 5 bases at J, with 7 bases between the two ends. CDR3 length: 13 residues. Here the CDR3 reads CASSQNRDQPQHF. CDR3 DNA sequence: TGTGCCAGCAGCCAAAACAGGGATCAGCCCCAGCATTTT.

The rearrangement joins TRBV18 to TRBJ1-2; 7 nucleotides align to TRBD1. Germline CDR1 is KGHSH and CDR2 is LQKENI. The V gene end was trimmed by 3 bases and the J gene end by 7 bases; junction bases not matched to a gene: 8. The CDR3 is made up of 14 amino acids. The CDR3 region has the DNA TGTGCCAGCTCACCCACTAAAGGGGGCTTTGGCTACACCTTC. Translating it yields CASSPTKGGFGYTF.

The chain links TRBV2 to TRBJ2-5, with D uncertain. Trimming removed 7 bases from V and 4 bases from J, with 10 bases in between. CDR1 is SNHLY and CDR2 is FYNNEI in the germline V gene. CDR3 size: 12 residues. The CDR3 region has the DNA TGTGCCAGCACTAGAGTCCCAGAGACCCAGTACTTC. Its protein product is CASTRVPETQYF.